These 22 T cell receptor beta chains were all obtained from the same sample, sequenced in a study of cytomegalovirus exposure and HLA in healthy donors. PCR employed 60 Vbeta and 13 Jbeta primers. Here immunoSEQ multiplex PCR was the method, and the copy in TCRdb shows in-frame clones only, minus some. The table shows about 150,000 clones, with over 75% occurring only once. Sample: PBMCs. Receptors originate from a woman aged 30 to 39 in good health and CMV-seronegative.

The chain combines TRBV11-2 with TRBJ2-1, with D perhaps TRBD2 (6 bases). Germline V CDR1 and CDR2: SGHAT, FQNNGV. This CDR3 spans 14 amino acids. Trimming removed 2 bases at V and 8 bases at J, with 13 bases between. CDR3: CASSLQTRFYEQFF. The CDR3 nucleotides are TGTGCCAGCAGCTTACAGACTAGATTTTATGAGCAGTTCTTC.

The V and J genes are TRBV27 and TRBJ1-1; 7 bases are shared with TRBD1. This CDR3 has 15 residues. Per germline, CDR1 MNHEY and CDR2 SMNVEV (reference sequence). V was clipped by 6 bases and J by 1 base; unmatched bases: 8. CDR3 region: CASSSTQGWNTEAFF. In nucleotides, the CDR3 is TGTGCCAGCAGCTCGACACAGGGGTGGAACACTGAAGCTTTCTTT.

There are a few counts of this clone. The chain carries TRBV4-2 and TRBJ2-7; D may be TRBD2 (6 bases). Per the germline V gene, CDR1 is LGHNA and CDR2 is YNFKEQ. This CDR3 contains 16 residues. V was pared by 0 bases and J by 3 bases, with 15 bases between. CDR3 in DNA: TGTGCCAGCAGCCAAGAGGGGGGAAGCGGAAGCTACGAGCAGTACTTC. Translating it yields CASSQEGGSGSYEQYF.

This clone has just a few counts. The chain uses TRBV5-1 and TRBJ2-6; D possibly corresponds to TRBD2 (7 bases). Trimming removed 4 bases from V and 2 bases from J, with 19 bases in between. This CDR3 comprises 18 residues. Germline V gives CDR1 SGHRS, CDR2 YFSETQ. This CDR3 reads CASSMGVGGATGANVLTF. The CDR3 DNA reads as TGCGCCAGCAGCATGGGAGTGGGGGGGGCGACTGGGGCCAACGTCCTGACTTTC. Combining the CDR3 with reference TRBV5-1 and TRBJ2-6 gives the whole variable domain KAGVTQTPRYLIKTRGQQVTLSCSPISGHRSVSWYQQTPGQGLQFLFEYFSETQRNKGNFPGRFSGRQFSNSRSEMNVSTLELGDSALYLCASSMGVGGATGANVLTFGAGSRLTVL.

V and J are TRBV7-2 and TRBJ2-1; D ambiguous. Germline V gene data show CDR1 as SGHTA and CDR2 as FQGNSA. Trimming left V 10 bases short and J 9 bases short, with 16 bases between. CDR3 length: 12 amino acids. CDR3 loop: CATVAAASEQFF. CDR3 DNA: TGTGCCACCGTTGCGGCGGCAAGTGAGCAGTTCTTC.

This chain uses TRBV19 with TRBJ1-3; 10 bases align to TRBD1. The CDR3 loop spans 16 amino acids. V trimming: 6 bases; J trimming: 4 bases; junction bases outside the gene matches: 9. Per germline, CDR1 LNHDA and CDR2 SQIVND (reference sequence). The CDR3 DNA is TGTGCCAGTAGACCGAAGGGGACAGGGGACGGAAACACCATATATTTT. This codes for CASRPKGTGDGNTIYF.

A single count supports this clone. The rearrangement links TRBV5-1 to TRBJ2-1; the match to TRBD2 covers 10 bases. The CDR3 has 16 residues. Germline lookup yields CDR1 SGHRS and CDR2 YFSETQ. The V and J ends lost 4 bases and 6 bases, in that order; junction bases with no gene match: 10. CDR3 loop: CASSPTLAGFVNEQFF. Written as DNA, the CDR3 is TGCGCCAGCAGCCCCACACTAGCGGGGTTTGTCAATGAGCAGTTCTTC. Full variable domain (rest looked up from reference TRBV5-1 and TRBJ2-1): KAGVTQTPRYLIKTRGQQVTLSCSPISGHRSVSWYQQTPGQGLQFLFEYFSETQRNKGNFPGRFSGRQFSNSRSEMNVSTLELGDSALYLCASSPTLAGFVNEQFFGPGTRLTVL.

The genes are TRBV11-1 and TRBJ2-1, with 8 bases aligning to TRBD2. Unmatched junction bases numbered 5, after V lost 1 base and J lost 6 bases. There are 15 residues in the CDR3. Looked up from germline, CDR1 is SGHAT and CDR2 is FQDESV (reference sequence). This chain's CDR3 is CASSLERGGPNEQFF. CDR3 DNA: TGTGCCAGCAGCTTAGAACGGGGGGGCCCCAATGAGCAGTTCTTC. Filled out from reference TRBV11-1 and TRBJ2-1, the complete variable domain reads EAEVAQSPRYKITEKSQAVAFWCDPISGHATLYWYRQILGQGPELLVQFQDESVVDDSQLPKDRFSAERLKGVDSTLKIQPAELGDSAMYLCASSLERGGPNEQFFGPGTRLTVL.

The chain is built from TRBV30 and TRBJ1-5, with a weak D call TRBD1 (5 bases). V lost 0 bases and J 6 bases, leaving 9 bases between the germline ends. This CDR3 region has 13 residues. The germline V gene has CDR1 GTSNPN and CDR2 SVGIG (reference sequence). The CDR3 here is CAWSVGAGQPQHF. As DNA, the CDR3 is TGTGCCTGGAGTGTAGGGGCAGGTCAGCCCCAGCATTTT.

This clone was observed a few times. V gene TRBV9 combines with J gene TRBJ2-5, with 10 bases aligning to TRBD2. V shed 3 bases, J shed 1 base, and the junction held 12 bases outside the gene matches. Per germline, CDR1 SGDLS and CDR2 YYNGEE. This CDR3 is built from 18 residues. Written as DNA, the CDR3 is TGTGCCAGCAGCGAGGGGGAAAGACTAGCGGGCGGCCAAGAGACCCAGTACTTC. Its protein is CASSEGERLAGGQETQYF.

About this clone itself: Within the sample, other DNA sequences also encode this same CDR3. The rearrangement joins TRBV19 to TRBJ1-1; D might be TRBD1 (5 bases). The germline V gene encodes CDR1 LNHDA and CDR2 SQIVND (reference sequence). The CDR3 totals 13 residues. V lost 3 bases and J lost 5, with 10 bases in between. CDR3 in amino acids: CASSMGRGTEAFF. CDR3 nucleotides: TGTGCCAGTAGTATGGGGAGGGGAACTGAAGCTTTCTTT.

The rearrangement uses TRBV10-1 and TRBJ2-6; D unclear. CDR1 and CDR2 from the germline V gene are WNHNN and SYGVQD (reference sequence). CDR3 length equals 13 residues. V was pared by 8 bases and J by 3 bases, with 8 bases between. The CDR3 spells CASPSVGANVLTF. The CDR3 nucleotides read TGCGCCAGCCCCAGTGTTGGGGCCAACGTCCTGACTTTC.

This chain uses TRBV15 with TRBJ2-1; 13 bases are a match to TRBD2. The V segment lost 6 bases and the J segment 8 bases; nucleotides outside the gene matches: 7. The CDR3 is 15 residues long. Germline CDR1 LNHNV, CDR2 YYDKDF (reference sequence). The CDR3 loop reads CATSPTSGGADEQFF. CDR3 nucleotides: TGTGCCACCAGTCCCACTAGCGGGGGGGCAGATGAGCAGTTCTTC. The full variable domain, rest sourced from reference TRBV15 and TRBJ2-1, is DAMVIQNPRYQVTQFGKPVTLSCSQTLNHNVMYWYQQKSSQAPKLLFHYYDKDFNNEADTPDNFQSRRPNTSFCFLDIRSPGLGDTAMYLCATSPTSGGADEQFFGPGTRLTVL.

As regards this clone: Additional DNA sequences in this sample encode the identical CDR3. The chain links TRBV5-4 to TRBJ1-2; possibly TRBD1 for D (5 bases). Trimming took off 2 bases at V and 8 bases at J, with 10 bases between the two ends. This CDR3 has 12 residues. Germline loops: CDR1 SGHNT, CDR2 YYREEE (reference sequence). CDR3 coding DNA: TGTGCCAGCAGCTTAGGTACAGGCGGCTACACCTTC. Translated, it gives CASSLGTGGYTF.

The V gene is TRBV2, the J gene TRBJ2-3; D might be TRBD2 (6 bases). There are 16 residues in the CDR3. The V end was cut by 2 bases, the J end by 6 bases, with 18 bases between. CDR1 and CDR2 from the germline V gene are SNHLY and FYNNEI. The CDR3 is CASSEQAGTLPDTQYF. The CDR3, as DNA: TGTGCCAGCAGTGAACAGGCGGGGACTTTACCGGATACGCAGTATTTT.

The CDR3, as DNA: TGCGCCAGCAGCCACGACCCGGGTAGGGGTAGCAATCAGCCCCAGCATTTT. Amino acids: CASSHDPGRGSNQPQHF. The chain links TRBV4-1 to TRBJ1-5; D is perhaps TRBD1 (5 bases). Germline CDR1 MGHRA, CDR2 YSYEKL. This CDR3 spans 17 amino acids. Trimming shortened V by 3 bases and J by 0 bases, and 15 bases separated the two germline ends.

This clone is medium-sized within its sample. The CDR3 nucleotides read TGCGCCAGCAGCCAAGTTTTACAGGGGGCGAACACTGAAGCTTTCTTT. It yields the protein CASSQVLQGANTEAFF. This sequence joins TRBV4-1 and TRBJ1-1, with 9 bases that match TRBD1. From germline, CDR1 is MGHRA and CDR2 YSYEKL. The CDR3 is 16 residues long. Trimming cost V 1 base and J 1 base; bases outside gene matches: 4.

A single count supports this clone. The chain links TRBV5-1 to TRBJ1-1; possibly TRBD1 for D (5 bases). The CDR3 extends over 12 amino acids. Germline values: CDR1 SGHRS, CDR2 YFSETQ. V lost 5 bases and J lost 4, with 9 bases in between. DNA for the CDR3: TGCGCCAGCAGTTGGGGGGGCACTGAAGCTTTCTTT. It encodes CASSWGGTEAFF. Full variable domain (missing parts from reference TRBV5-1 and TRBJ1-1): KAGVTQTPRYLIKTRGQQVTLSCSPISGHRSVSWYQQTPGQGLQFLFEYFSETQRNKGNFPGRFSGRQFSNSRSEMNVSTLELGDSALYLCASSWGGTEAFFGQGTRLTVV.

The genes are TRBV10-3 and TRBJ1-2; 9 bases agree with TRBD1. This CDR3 comprises 15 residues. The J segment lost 7 bases and the V segment lost 4 bases, leaving 10 bases of the junction unmatched. CDR1 and CDR2 from the germline V gene are ENHRY and SYGVKD. DNA of the CDR3: TGTGCCATCAGTGGCGTCGGGGGACAGGGAAGTGGCTACACCTTC. Translated, it gives CAISGVGGQGSGYTF.

This clone was seen at least ten times. The CDR3 reads CASSHVSGFRYNEQFF. The DNA for the CDR3 is TGCGCCAGCAGCCATGTTAGCGGATTTAGATACAATGAGCAGTTCTTC. The chain employs TRBV4-1 and TRBJ2-1; a possible D gene is TRBD2 (6 bases). Germline CDR1 and CDR2: MGHRA and YSYEKL. The CDR3 spans 16 residues. The V and J ends lost 3 bases and 4 bases respectively, with 16 bases between them.

The J gene is TRBJ1-1, the V gene TRBV10-3; weak D call: TRBD1 (6 bases). The CDR3 length is 15 residues. The germline CDR1 and CDR2 sequences are ENHRY and SYGVKD. Trimming took off 5 bases at V and 1 base at J, with 14 bases between the two ends. CDR3 amino acids: CAISNSGTPNTEAFF. DNA for the CDR3: TGTGCCATCAGTAACTCCGGGACACCGAACACTGAAGCTTTCTTT.

This clone was counted a few times. This CDR3 reads CASSLMFGVGSYEQYF. The CDR3 DNA sequence: TGTGCCAGCAGCTTAATGTTCGGGGTAGGATCCTACGAGCAGTACTTC. The chain carries TRBV11-2 and TRBJ2-7; possibly TRBD2 for D (5 bases). This CDR3 is 16 amino acids long. Germline-derived CDR1 and CDR2 are SGHAT and FQNNGV. Trimming shortened V by 2 bases and J by 1 base, and 15 bases separated the two germline ends.